Listed below are T cell receptor beta chains from one sample, sequenced in a study of neurological immune-mediated disorders. In TCRdb, the 5' RACE reads were re-called with MiXCR into one record per CDR3 protein. The data contain about 33,000 distinct CDR3 sequences, more than 10% of them seen just once; the ten biggest clones take up roughly 2.2%. The sequenced material came from PBMCs. The receptor set was obtained from a woman aged 40-49 years in good health. Both conserved end residues are part of each CDR3. A D gene is named only where the DNA matches it firmly. Clone size, where shown, is once, few, many, or a class for clones that have expanded.

>TRBJ1-6|TRBD1|TRBV2|many
TGTGCCAGTGAGGGACAGGGGCTATTCGTGGCTAATTCACCCCTCCACTTT
CASEGQGLFVANSPLHF
>TRBJ2-1|.|TRBV4-3|many
TGCGCCAGCAGCCAAGATTACTACAATGAGCAGTTCTTC
CASSQDYYNEQFF
>TRBJ2-5|TRBD2|TRBV4-3|many
TGCGCCAGCAGCCAAGAGCCTAGGGGAGTAGCGGGGGGAGAGACCCAGTACTTC
CASSQEPRGVAGGETQYF
>TRBJ2-2|TRBD2|TRBV3-1|many
TGTGCCAGCAGTAACTGGGGTAGCGGGAGAGGTGCGAACACCGGGGAGCTGTTTTTT
CASSNWGSGRGANTGELFF
>TRBJ1-1|.|TRBV20-1|many
TGCAGTGCTCCGAACCTCAGGCTGAACACTGAAGCTTTCTTT
CSAPNLRLNTEAFF
>TRBJ2-6|.|TRBV10-3|many
TGTGCCACCGCGGCGGCACATATCTCTGGGGCCAACGTCCTGACTTTC
CATAAAHISGANVLTF
>TRBJ1-6|TRBD1|TRBV9|many
TGTGCCAGCAGCGCCGGGACAGAAAATTCACCCCTCCACTTT
CASSAGTENSPLHF
>TRBJ1-2|.|TRBV5-1|many
TGCGCCAGCAGCACAATGGGAGAGTATGGCTACACCTTC
CASSTMGEYGYTF
>TRBJ2-1|.|TRBV7-3|many
TGTGCCCCCCCGTACCGAGGAAGAAACAGTCCCTCCTACAATGAGCAGTTCTTC
CAPPYRGRNSPSYNEQFF
>TRBJ1-5|.|TRBV9|many
TGTGCCAGCAGCGTTGCCGGGAATAGCAATCAGCCCCAGCATTTT
CASSVAGNSNQPQHF
>TRBJ2-3|.|TRBV9|many
TGTGCCAGCAGCTCCCACTACCGTTCTAGCACAGATACGCAGTATTTT
CASSSHYRSSTDTQYF
>TRBJ1-5|.|TRBV6-6|many
TGTGCCAGCAAAAATCCGGGCCTTCAGCCCCAGCATTTT
CASKNPGLQPQHF
>TRBJ1-4|.|TRBV4-1|many
TGCGCCAGCAGCCGCTTTTATGAGGTCCCTGGGGGTGAAAAACTGTTTTTT
CASSRFYEVPGGEKLFF
>TRBJ1-1|.|TRBV20-1|many
TGCAGTGCTAGGCCGCCATGGATCAGCACTGAAGCTTTCTTT
CSARPPWISTEAFF
>TRBJ1-4|.|TRBV5-1|once
TGCGCCAGCAGCTTGGGCCCCGGGACTGGGAATGAAGAACTGTTTTTT
CASSLGPGTGNEELFF
>TRBJ1-5|.|TRBV2|.
TGTGCCAGCGGAGGGGGAGGGGAGAATCAGCCCCAGCATTTT
CASGGGGENQPQHF
>TRBJ2-7|TRBD1|TRBV5-1|many
TGCGCCAGCAGCTTGGGCTGGACAGGGGGCGCGTACGAGCAGTACTTC
CASSLGWTGGAYEQYF
>TRBJ2-5|TRBD2|TRBV5-1|.
TGCGCCAGCAGCTACGTATTAGCGGGGCCGGATACATACAAAGAGACCCAGTACTTT
CASSYVLAGPDTYKETQYF